Detailed here is one T cell receptor (beta chain). Its antigen is as yet unknown. The sample belongs to a study of chemoradiotherapy in HPV16-positive cancers. Study summary: Candidate HPV-specific T-cell clones and common TCR motifs came from functional assays in a couple of HPV16-positive patients.

The method was immunoSEQ multiplex PCR; TCRdb's version includes in-frame clones alone and lacks a portion of them. The sample has 850 to 1,000 clones, around 90% seen once. Study-wide points: HPV-specific T cells were functionally defined from only a couple of HPV16-positive patients. Candidate HPV-specific clones and E7-related TCR motifs grew in tumor during treatment.

CDR3 size: 15 residues. Trimming cost V 2 bases and J 2 bases; bases outside gene matches: 4. CDR1 and CDR2 from the germline V gene are SGHTA and FQGTGA. The genes are TRBV7-3 and TRBJ2-7, with 9 nucleotides matching TRBD2. This specimen consisted of tumor tissue, obtained from a patient who underwent chemoradiotherapy. The TCR sequence derives from a human donor with HPV-associated anogenital cancer. The CDR3 DNA reads TGTGCCAGCAGCTTAGGGGCGGGAGGGCCCTACGAGCAGTACTTC. Encoded protein: CASSLGAGGPYEQYF.